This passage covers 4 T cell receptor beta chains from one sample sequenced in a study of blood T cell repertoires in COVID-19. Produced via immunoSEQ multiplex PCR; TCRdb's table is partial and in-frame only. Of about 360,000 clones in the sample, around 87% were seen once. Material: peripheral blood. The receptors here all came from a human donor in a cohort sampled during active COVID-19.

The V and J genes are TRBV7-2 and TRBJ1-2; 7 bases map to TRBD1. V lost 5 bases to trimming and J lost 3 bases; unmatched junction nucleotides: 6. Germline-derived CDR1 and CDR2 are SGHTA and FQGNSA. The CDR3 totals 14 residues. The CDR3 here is CASSPRDSDYGYTF. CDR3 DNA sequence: TGTGCCAGCAGCCCAAGGGACAGCGACTATGGCTACACCTTC.

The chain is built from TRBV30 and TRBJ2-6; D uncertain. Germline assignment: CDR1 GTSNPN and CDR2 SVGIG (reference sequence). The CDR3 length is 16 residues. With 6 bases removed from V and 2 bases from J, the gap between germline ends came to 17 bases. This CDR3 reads CACSQRAFTGANVLTF. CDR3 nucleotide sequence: TGTGCCTGCTCTCAGCGCGCCTTTACTGGGGCCAACGTCCTGACTTTC.

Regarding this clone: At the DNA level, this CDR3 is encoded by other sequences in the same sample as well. CDR3 nucleotides: TGTGCCAGCAGCTCACTAGCGGGAGGATACAATGAGCAGTTCTTC. Translating it yields CASSSLAGGYNEQFF. This rearrangement joins TRBV7-6 to TRBJ2-1, with 12 positions matching TRBD2. This CDR3 comprises 15 residues. V lost 4 bases and J lost 4; bases outside the gene matches: 2. Germline loops: CDR1 SGHVS, CDR2 FNYEAQ. Full variable domain (remainder filled in from reference TRBV7-6 and TRBJ2-1): GAGVSQSPRYKVTKRGQDVALRCDPISGHVSLYWYRQALGQGPEFLTYFNYEAQQDKSGLPNDRFSAERPEGSISTLTIQRTEQRDSAMYRCASSSLAGGYNEQFFGPGTRLTVL.

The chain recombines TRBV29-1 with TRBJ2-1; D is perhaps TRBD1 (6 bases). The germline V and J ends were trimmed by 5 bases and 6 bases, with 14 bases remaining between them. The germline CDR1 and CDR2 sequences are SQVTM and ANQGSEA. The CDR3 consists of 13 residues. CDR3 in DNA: TGCAGCGTTTGGTCGGACAGAACCAATGAGCAGTTCTTC. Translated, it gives CSVWSDRTNEQFF.